This paragraph covers one T cell receptor beta chain sequence. Treatment meaning: some 19 received Ad26.COV2.S at low or high dose, single or two shots; about five received placebo; per-sample allocation not given. Samples were taken on day 63 after the first vaccine or placebo injection. The data were taken from a study of Ad26.COV2.S vaccination and SARS-CoV-2 variants. The overall study: Donor participated within the Ad26.COV2.S arm of the COV1001 trial.

The data were produced by immunoSEQ multiplex PCR, yet TCRdb's version contains in-frame clones alone and is incomplete. This sample has around 400,000 clones, with approximately 83% found just once. This specimen was peripheral blood, taken in a trial of Ad26.COV2.S vaccine versus placebo. This receptor was identified in a person between 18 and 60 years old who received the Ad26.COV2.S COVID-19 vaccine or a placebo.

CDR3 sequence reads: CASSSRDRGPSSYNEQFF. The CDR3 DNA reads TGTGCCAGCAGCTCCCGGGACAGGGGGCCGAGCTCCTACAATGAGCAGTTCTTC. The V gene is TRBV7-2, the J gene TRBJ2-1; 12 nucleotides align to TRBD1. V lost 4 bases, J lost 0 bases, and 7 bases stayed unmatched. CDR3 length: 18 residues. Germline CDR1 and CDR2: SGHTA and FQGNSA.